What follows are 28 T cell receptor beta chains derived from one specimen sequenced in a study of T cells after posttransplantation cyclophosphamide. Profiled with immunoSEQ multiplex PCR; TCRdb holds only in-frame clones, not every one. The sample lists 16,000 or so clones; almost 95% were seen once. A marrow graft followed busulfan-fludarabine conditioning, with cyclophosphamide on days +3 and +4. The sample consisted of CD4+ T cells sorted from blood, taken after allogeneic stem cell transplant with posttransplant cyclophosphamide. The receptors stem from a male patient over 55 who received an allogeneic stem cell transplant from a related donor and was CMV-positive. Some of the T cells may derive from the graft donor.

This clone was detected once. The rearrangement links TRBV6-6 to TRBJ1-1, with D hard to call. Deletions cut 0 bases from V and 4 bases from J, with 12 bases between. CDR3 length: 15 residues. The germline V gene encodes CDR1 MNHNY and CDR2 SVGAGI (reference sequence). Written as DNA, the CDR3 is TGTGCCAGCAGTTACTCGTACGGGAGGATCACTGAAGCTTTCTTT. Translated: CASSYSYGRITEAFF.

In its sample, this clone was seen once. The V call is TRBV30, the J call TRBJ1-5; D unclear. With 1 base removed from V and 0 bases from J, the gap between germline ends came to 4 bases. Germline lookup yields CDR1 GTSNPN and CDR2 SVGIG (reference sequence). CDR3 length equals 13 residues. As DNA, the CDR3 is TGTGCCTGGAGTGCAGGTAGCAATCAGCCCCAGCATTTT. Protein product: CAWSAGSNQPQHF. The full variable domain, completed using reference TRBV30 and TRBJ1-5, is SQTIHQWPATLVQPVGSPLSLECTVEGTSNPNLYWYRQAAGRGLQLLFYSVGIGQISSEVPQNLSASRPQDRQFILSSKKLLLSDSGFYLCAWSAGSNQPQHFGDGTRLSIL.

The sample holds one count of this clone. The CDR3 nucleotides read TGTGCCAGCAATCCGGGGTCCGAAAGCTATGGCTACACCTTC. It is translated as CASNPGSESYGYTF. The chain has TRBV6-1 and TRBJ1-2; D remains unclear. Trimming cost V 7 bases and J 4 bases, with 16 bases left between them. This CDR3 is 14 amino acids long. CDR1 is MNHNS, CDR2 SASEGT, per germline.

For the CDR3, the DNA is TGTGCCAGCAGCCCCAACCTCGGACAGGGTCATGGCTACACCTTC. Its protein product is CASSPNLGQGHGYTF. The gene calls are TRBV7-2 and TRBJ1-2; 8 nucleotides align to TRBD1. The germline gives CDR1 SGHTA, CDR2 FQGNSA. J lost 6 bases, V lost 5 bases, and 11 bases had no gene match. CDR3 length: 15 residues. Full variable domain (outside the CDR3, taken from reference TRBV7-2 and TRBJ1-2): GAGVSQSPSNKVTEKGKDVELRCDPISGHTALYWYRQSLGQGLEFLIYFQGNSAPDKSGLPSDRFSAERTGGSVSTLTIQRTQQEDSAVYLCASSPNLGQGHGYTFGSGTRLTVV.

This clone was counted once. The chain carries TRBV4-2 and TRBJ2-1; TRBD2 matches 9 bases. Germline-derived CDR1 and CDR2 are LGHNA and YNFKEQ. The CDR3 has 17 residues. J gave up 0 bases and V 4 bases, and 7 bases lay outside the gene matches. The CDR3 DNA reads TGTGCCAGCAGCCGCGGACTAGCGACGAGCTCCTACAATGAGCAGTTCTTC. Protein sequence: CASSRGLATSSYNEQFF.

The CDR3 spells CASNWGGRETEAFF. The CDR3 DNA follows: TGTGCCAGCAATTGGGGGGGGCGAGAAACTGAAGCTTTCTTT. The chain uses TRBV6-5 and TRBJ1-1; the D gene is possibly TRBD1 (6 bases). This CDR3 region has 14 residues. V gave up 7 bases and J gave up 5 bases, with 17 bases separating them. Germline lookup yields CDR1 MNHEY and CDR2 SVGAGI.

This clone has just a few counts. V gene TRBV6-5 combines with J gene TRBJ2-5, with D maybe TRBD1 (6 bases). This CDR3 has 14 amino acids. Trimming pared 5 bases from V and 4 bases from J, leaving 14 bases between. Germline loops: CDR1 MNHEY, CDR2 SVGAGI. In nucleotides, the CDR3 is TGTGCCAGCAGTGGGGGCAGTCTCATAGAGACCCAGTACTTC. This gives the protein CASSGGSLIETQYF.

The chain uses TRBV7-3 and TRBJ2-1; a weak D match, TRBD2 (5 bases). CDR3 length equals 15 residues. V was shortened by 5 bases and J by 2 bases, with 13 bases between the two germline ends. In germline, CDR1 is SGHTA, CDR2 FQGTGA. CDR3 DNA sequence: TGTGCCAGCAGCGACGGAGCGGTCCCCTACAATGAGCAGTTCTTC. Translation gives CASSDGAVPYNEQFF.

The chain carries TRBV6-6 and TRBJ2-1; 8 bases fit TRBD2. Trimming cost V 5 bases and J 5 bases; bases outside gene matches: 8. Germline CDR1 and CDR2: MNHNY and SVGAGI (reference sequence). There are 15 residues in the CDR3. CDR3 in DNA: TGTGCCAGCAGTCTTAAGCGGGGGCCGAACAATGAGCAGTTCTTC. This sequence encodes CASSLKRGPNNEQFF.

Concerning this clone: The junction departs from germline at one end; a sequencing error may be responsible. This chain uses TRBV19 with TRBJ2-3, with TRBD2 matching over 14 bases. CDR3 length: 21 residues. Germline values: CDR1 LNHDA, CDR2 SQIVND (reference sequence). The CDR3 sequence is CASSNPLGTSGGHGSTYTQYF. The DNA of the CDR3 is TGTGCCAGTAGCAACCCGCTCGGGACTAGCGGGGGTCACGGTAGCACATATACGCAGTATTTT.

The rearrangement uses TRBV19 and TRBJ1-4; 8 nucleotides line up with TRBD1. The ends lost 5 bases at V and 8 bases at J; junction bases unmatched: 10. Germline V gene sequence: CDR1 LNHDA, CDR2 SQIVND (reference sequence). The CDR3 runs 15 residues. The CDR3 loop reads CASSSQGARVEKLFF. As DNA, the CDR3 is TGTGCCAGTAGTTCTCAGGGGGCGCGGGTAGAAAAACTGTTTTTT.

V gene TRBV7-7 combines with J gene TRBJ2-2; 11 bases agree with TRBD1. From germline, CDR1 is SSHAT and CDR2 FNYEAQ (reference sequence). This CDR3 contains 16 residues. V lost 4 bases, J lost 2 bases, and 3 bases stayed unmatched. The CDR3: CASSSRTGGNTGELFF. The CDR3 DNA reads TGTGCCAGCAGCTCGCGGACAGGGGGCAACACCGGGGAGCTGTTTTTT.

The chain has TRBV18 and TRBJ1-2; D is unclear. CDR3 length: 15 amino acids. V was cut by 2 bases and J by 4 bases, with 14 bases left in between. Germline loops: CDR1 KGHSH, CDR2 LQKENI. CDR3 nucleotides: TGTGCCAGCTCACCAGTCCCATCGACTGGCTATGGCTACACCTTC. It is translated as CASSPVPSTGYGYTF.

V gene TRBV23-1 combines with J gene TRBJ2-1; maybe TRBD1 (6 bases). TRBV23-1 belongs to the ORF category, with a function that is uncertain. V lost 10 bases and J 5 bases, leaving 12 bases between the germline ends. The CDR3 runs to 12 residues. The CDR3 loop reads CANTDRNNEQFF. The DNA of the CDR3 is TGCGCCAACACGGACAGAAACAATGAGCAGTTCTTC.

J is TRBJ2-5 and V is TRBV6-5; D unclear. From germline, CDR1 is MNHEY and CDR2 SVGAGI. This CDR3 comprises 14 residues. With 0 bases removed from V and 2 bases from J, the gap between germline ends came to 7 bases. CDR3 nucleotides: TGTGCCAGCAGTTACTCCGAAACTCAAGAGACCCAGTACTTC. Encoded protein: CASSYSETQETQYF.

Only a few counts were recorded for this clone. V gene TRBV2 combines with J gene TRBJ1-1; 8 positions match TRBD1. This CDR3 is built from 12 residues. The germline CDR1 and CDR2 sequences are SNHLY and FYNNEI. Trimming cost V 10 bases and J 7 bases; bases outside gene matches: 8. The CDR3 here is CATQQGVGEAFF. Here the CDR3 DNA reads TGTGCCACCCAACAGGGGGTTGGTGAAGCTTTCTTT.

In its sample, this clone was seen once. This chain joins TRBV18 and TRBJ2-1; the D gene is possibly TRBD2 (6 bases). CDR3 length: 15 residues. Looked up from germline, CDR1 is KGHSH and CDR2 is LQKENI. Deletions cut 2 bases from V and 9 bases from J, with 17 bases between. CDR3 amino acids: CASSPGARGWTEQFF. The DNA of the CDR3 is TGTGCCAGCTCACCAGGGGCGCGGGGATGGACTGAGCAGTTCTTC. Full variable domain (remainder filled in from reference TRBV18 and TRBJ2-1): NAGVMQNPRHLVRRRGQEARLRCSPMKGHSHVYWYRQLPEEGLKFMVYLQKENIIDESGMPKERFSAEFPKEGPSILRIQQVVRGDSAAYFCASSPGARGWTEQFFGPGTRLTVL.

The V gene is TRBV7-9, the J gene TRBJ2-2; possible D gene TRBD1, 6 bases. The CDR3 extends over 12 amino acids. The germline V gene encodes CDR1 SEHNR and CDR2 FQNEAQ (reference sequence). Trimming took 10 bases from V and 6 from J, leaving 12 bases between them. The CDR3 DNA reads as TGTGCCATCGACGAGGGGGCCGGGGAGCTGTTTTTT. Encoded protein: CAIDEGAGELFF.

The chain recombines TRBV9 with TRBJ1-4; D gene uncertain. V shed 0 bases and J shed 0 bases, with 9 bases lying between them. CDR1 and CDR2 (germline): SGDLS, YYNGEE. There are 16 residues in the CDR3. This CDR3 is CASSVEAAATNEKLFF. The CDR3 nucleotides are TGTGCCAGCAGCGTAGAGGCGGCCGCAACTAATGAAAAACTGTTTTTT.

This chain links TRBV5-4 with TRBJ1-2; D not resolved. CDR1 and CDR2 (germline): SGHNT, YYREEE (reference sequence). V lost 3 bases and J lost 2, with 14 bases in between. This CDR3 comprises 15 residues. This CDR3 reads CASSSSPISNYGYTF. The CDR3 nucleotides read TGTGCCAGCAGCTCTAGCCCGATCTCCAACTATGGCTACACCTTC. The entire variable domain, with the rest obtained from reference TRBV5-4 and TRBJ1-2, is as follows: ETGVTQSPTHLIKTRGQQVTLRCSSQSGHNTVSWYQQALGQGPQFIFQYYREEENGRGNFPPRFSGLQFPNYSSELNVNALELDDSALYLCASSSSPISNYGYTFGSGTRLTVV.

This rearrangement joins TRBV19 to TRBJ1-2, with 9 positions matching TRBD1. This CDR3 comprises 15 residues. The germline V gene encodes CDR1 LNHDA and CDR2 SQIVND (reference sequence). V shed 5 bases and J 7 bases; nucleotides not matched to a gene: 11. The CDR3 nucleotides read TGTGCCAGTAGTGTCGGGGGACAGGGATTGACTGGCTACACCTTC. Translation gives CASSVGGQGLTGYTF.

The chain is built from TRBV2 and TRBJ1-1, with a tentative D call TRBD1 (5 bases). CDR1 is SNHLY and CDR2 is FYNNEI in the germline V gene. Trimming cost V 6 bases and J 6 bases, with 17 bases left between them. This CDR3 has 14 residues. CDR3 DNA sequence: TGTGCCAGCAGCGGGGGACCCAAGTCGGCTGAAGCTTTCTTT. Amino acid sequence: CASSGGPKSAEAFF. The variable domain in full, completed from reference TRBV2 and TRBJ1-1, reads EPEVTQTPSHQVTQMGQEVILRCVPISNHLYFYWYRQILGQKVEFLVSFYNNEISEKSEIFDDQFSVERPDGSNFTLKIRSTKLEDSAMYFCASSGGPKSAEAFFGQGTRLTVV.

This clone was picked up one time. This sequence joins TRBV7-9 and TRBJ1-1, with D possibly matching TRBD1 (5 bases). Germline loops: CDR1 SEHNR, CDR2 FQNEAQ (reference sequence). The CDR3 is 13 amino acids. Trimming cost V 10 bases and J 0 bases, with 12 bases left between them. The CDR3 here is CATGGVMNTEAFF. The CDR3, as DNA: TGTGCCACCGGGGGAGTGATGAACACTGAAGCTTTCTTT.

The J gene is TRBJ1-2, the V gene TRBV19; D possibly corresponds to TRBD1 (6 bases). V was pared by 5 bases and J by 6 bases, with 10 bases between. This CDR3 has 12 amino acids. Germline V gives CDR1 LNHDA, CDR2 SQIVND (reference sequence). CDR3 sequence (DNA): TGTGCCAGTAGTGCCCGACAGGATGGCTACACCTTC. It encodes CASSARQDGYTF.

The chain links TRBV2 to TRBJ2-2; no firm D call. The CDR3 totals 14 residues. Per germline, CDR1 SNHLY and CDR2 FYNNEI. Trimming removed 9 bases at V and 1 base at J, with 12 bases between. The CDR3 DNA follows: TGTGCCAGACGAGGTGTGGAGAACACCGGGGAGCTGTTTTTT. Encoded protein: CARRGVENTGELFF.

The chain couples TRBV18 to TRBJ2-2, with TRBD1 matching over 8 bases. After removal of 8 bases from V and 4 bases from J, the junction contained 9 bases not matched to a gene. CDR1 KGHSH and CDR2 LQKENI come from the germline V gene. The length of the CDR3 is 15 residues. The CDR3 here is CASPGQGSLTGELFF. The DNA of the CDR3 is TGTGCCAGCCCAGGACAGGGAAGCCTCACCGGGGAGCTGTTTTTT.

This chain uses TRBV28 with TRBJ1-5; 8 bases are shared with TRBD1. CDR3 size: 15 residues. Germline V gene lookup returns CDR1 MDHEN and CDR2 SYDVKM. The J segment lost 3 bases and the V segment lost 3 bases, leaving 4 bases of the junction unmatched. CDR3 sequence: CASSFNRGANQPQHF. The CDR3, as DNA: TGTGCCAGCAGTTTTAACAGGGGGGCCAATCAGCCCCAGCATTTT.

This chain links TRBV5-4 with TRBJ1-5, with no clear D. The V end lost 0 bases, the J end lost 4 bases, and 5 bases lay between the germline ends. Germline loops: CDR1 SGHNT, CDR2 YYREEE (reference sequence). CDR3 length: 13 amino acids. CDR3 bases: TGTGCCAGCAGCTTGGACTTTAATCAGCCCCAGCATTTT. Residues: CASSLDFNQPQHF. Looking up the rest from reference TRBV5-4 and TRBJ1-5 gives the full variable domain: ETGVTQSPTHLIKTRGQQVTLRCSSQSGHNTVSWYQQALGQGPQFIFQYYREEENGRGNFPPRFSGLQFPNYSSELNVNALELDDSALYLCASSLDFNQPQHFGDGTRLSIL.